Listed below are T cell receptor beta chains from one sample, sequenced in a study of control samples from healthy donors and cancer patients. The repertoire was sequenced with immunoSEQ multiplex PCR; TCRdb's copy has only in-frame clones and lacks some. Altogether around 110,000 clones are present, around 90% being singletons, with the ten largest covering 2% to 2.5%. The specimen was blood. All receptors come from a woman in her 70s in good health. The CDR3 runs from the conserved cysteine through the conserved F or W. D genes are given only for firm matches. For some rows the clone size is stated as once, few or many, or as a class when expanded; others skip it.

clone size: NA
V gene: TRBV18
J gene: TRBJ1-1
D gene: NA
CDR3 DNA: TGTGCCAGCTCACCGGGAACAGAGAACACTGAAGCTTTCTTT
CDR3 protein: CASSPGTENTEAFF

clone size: NA
V gene: TRBV19
J gene: TRBJ2-5
D gene: NA
CDR3 DNA: TGTGCCAGTAGTCGGGACACTGGGACCCAGTACTTC
CDR3 protein: CASSRDTGTQYF

clone size: NA
V gene: TRBV6-5
J gene: TRBJ1-6
D gene: TRBD1
CDR3 DNA: TGTGCCAGCACCGGGGGACAGTCGTATAATTCACCCCTCCACTTT
CDR3 protein: CASTGGQSYNSPLHF

clone size: NA
V gene: TRBV2
J gene: TRBJ1-4
D gene: NA
CDR3 DNA: TGTGCCAGCCGCCTAAATGGGGAAAAACTGTTTTTT
CDR3 protein: CASRLNGEKLFF

clone size: few
V gene: TRBV12-3/TRBV12-4
J gene: TRBJ2-5
D gene: NA
CDR3 DNA: TGTGCCAGCAGCGACATGGCTCAAGAGACCCAGTACTTC
CDR3 protein: CASSDMAQETQYF

clone size: NA
V gene: TRBV27
J gene: TRBJ2-1
D gene: TRBD1
CDR3 DNA: TGTGCCAGCAGTTGGGACAGGGGAGTCGGTGAGCAGTTCTTC
CDR3 protein: CASSWDRGVGEQFF

clone size: NA
V gene: TRBV4-1
J gene: TRBJ2-7
D gene: NA
CDR3 DNA: TGCGCCAGCAGCCAAGTTGTATCGGGCTTAAACTCCTACGAGCAGTACTTC
CDR3 protein: CASSQVVSGLNSYEQYF

clone size: NA
V gene: TRBV6-5
J gene: TRBJ2-7
D gene: TRBD1
CDR3 DNA: TGTGCCACCGGGCGTTCGGACAGGGATGACGAGCAGTACTTC
CDR3 protein: CATGRSDRDDEQYF

clone size: NA
V gene: TRBV2
J gene: TRBJ2-5
D gene: NA
CDR3 DNA: TGTGCCAGCAGATATACATCAGGGACCCAGTACTTC
CDR3 protein: CASRYTSGTQYF

clone size: NA
V gene: TRBV15
J gene: TRBJ1-3
D gene: NA
CDR3 DNA: TGTGCCACCAGGGGGGACCGAAGCTCTGGAAACACCATATATTTT
CDR3 protein: CATRGDRSSGNTIYF

clone size: NA
V gene: TRBV2
J gene: TRBJ1-4
D gene: NA
CDR3 DNA: TGTGCCAGCAGTGAAGTAACAGGGATACTGTTTTTT
CDR3 protein: CASSEVTGILFF

clone size: once
V gene: TRBV10-3
J gene: TRBJ2-7
D gene: TRBD1
CDR3 DNA: TGTGCCATCAGTGATCCAGGACAGGGGGCATACGAGCAGTACTTC
CDR3 protein: CAISDPGQGAYEQYF

clone size: NA
V gene: TRBV19
J gene: TRBJ1-6
D gene: NA
CDR3 DNA: TGTGCCAGTAGTCTCCTAGGGACACCCTATAATTCACCCCTCCACTTT
CDR3 protein: CASSLLGTPYNSPLHF

clone size: NA
V gene: TRBV2
J gene: TRBJ1-2
D gene: NA
CDR3 DNA: TGTGCCAGCAGTTATACGGTACGGGTGTACACCTTC
CDR3 protein: CASSYTVRVYTF

clone size: NA
V gene: TRBV4-2
J gene: TRBJ1-5
D gene: NA
CDR3 DNA: TGTGCCAGCAGCCAAGATAGGACAGCAAGCAATCAGCCCCAGCATTTT
CDR3 protein: CASSQDRTASNQPQHF

clone size: NA
V gene: TRBV7-2
J gene: TRBJ1-2
D gene: NA
CDR3 DNA: TGTGCCAGCAGCTTACAGCAGATCTATGGCTACACCTTC
CDR3 protein: CASSLQQIYGYTF